The 2 T cell receptor beta chains below were found in one sample sequenced in a study of blood T cell repertoires in COVID-19. Here immunoSEQ multiplex PCR was the method, and the copy in TCRdb shows in-frame clones only, minus some. The sample holds 200,000 to 300,000 clones, around nine tenths seen once. What was sequenced was peripheral blood. The receptors were sampled from a middle-aged man who had recovered from COVID-19.

CDR3 nucleotide sequence: TGTGCCAGCAGCTTAGGTTTAGGCACAGATACGCAGTATTTT. As protein: CASSLGLGTDTQYF. The chain couples TRBV7-8 to TRBJ2-3, with D unresolved. Germline assignment: CDR1 SGHVS and CDR2 FQNEAQ. CDR3 length: 14 residues. Between the trimmed V and J ends, which lost 1 base and 1 base, there was a span of 6 bases.

This clone occurred once. The V gene is TRBV10-1, the J gene TRBJ2-3; 9 bases agree with TRBD1. CDR3 length equals 15 residues. CDR1 is WNHNN and CDR2 is SYGVQD in the germline V gene (reference sequence). V shed 4 bases and J 4 bases; nucleotides not matched to a gene: 6. Here the CDR3 reads CASSVLGQGPDTQYF. In DNA form, the CDR3 reads TGCGCCAGCAGTGTTTTAGGACAGGGGCCAGATACGCAGTATTTT.